Presented here are 27 T cell receptor beta chains from one specimen sequenced in a study of CD4 T cells in relation to SARS-CoV-2 and coronaviruses. TCRdb's table, derived via immunoSEQ multiplex PCR, lists solely in-frame clones and lacks some. The profile covers roughly 45,000 clones, with over 70% appearing a single time and more than 1.2% taken by the ten largest. What these receptors recognize is not known. The specimen was naive CD4+ T cells from PBMCs, cultured in vitro. Subset in this sample: naive CD4+ T cells isolated by negative enrichment. All receptors derive from an adult with COVID-19.

V and J are TRBV6-1 and TRBJ1-2; D remains unclear. There are 15 residues in the CDR3. V lost 3 bases and J 4 bases, leaving 15 bases between the germline ends. Per germline, CDR1 MNHNS and CDR2 SASEGT. The CDR3 loop reads CASSEHGSGSYGYTF. DNA of the CDR3: TGTGCCAGCAGTGAGCACGGCTCTGGTTCCTATGGCTACACCTTC.

The rearrangement uses TRBV6-5 and TRBJ2-1; D is perhaps TRBD1 (6 bases). The CDR3 is 14 residues long. The germline CDR1 and CDR2 sequences are MNHEY and SVGAGI. Trimming stripped 8 bases from V and 12 bases from J, with 23 bases between. The CDR3 spells CASRSRGRLLGQFF. Written as DNA, the CDR3 is TGTGCCAGCCGGAGCAGGGGCAGGTTATTAGGGCAGTTCTTC.

The rearrangement links TRBV2 to TRBJ2-5, with 8 bases that match TRBD1. Germline V gene data show CDR1 as SNHLY and CDR2 as FYNNEI. V lost 6 bases and J lost 4; bases outside the gene matches: 7. The CDR3 is 14 amino acids. The DNA for the CDR3 is TGTGCCAGCAGGGTAACAGGGGGAGTAGAGACCCAGTACTTC. It codes for CASRVTGGVETQYF. Variable domain in full (rest from reference TRBV2 and TRBJ2-5): EPEVTQTPSHQVTQMGQEVILRCVPISNHLYFYWYRQILGQKVEFLVSFYNNEISEKSEIFDDQFSVERPDGSNFTLKIRSTKLEDSAMYFCASRVTGGVETQYFGPGTRLLVL.

The chain uses TRBV9 and TRBJ2-3, with D possibly matching TRBD2 (6 bases). There are 16 residues in the CDR3. Trimming shortened V by 6 bases and J by 4 bases, and 21 bases separated the two germline ends. CDR1 and CDR2 from the germline V gene are SGDLS and YYNGEE. The CDR3 sequence is CASKGRREDGADTQYF. The CDR3 nucleotides are TGTGCCAGCAAAGGCCGCAGGGAGGATGGGGCAGATACGCAGTATTTT.

V and J are TRBV10-3 and TRBJ2-7, with 10 positions matching TRBD1. The CDR3 runs 17 residues. CDR1 is ENHRY, CDR2 SYGVKD, per germline. The V gene end was trimmed by 3 bases and the J gene end by 1 base; junction bases not matched to a gene: 9. This CDR3 reads CAISENGGQGISYEQYF. DNA of the CDR3: TGTGCCATCAGTGAAAATGGGGGACAGGGGATATCCTACGAGCAGTACTTC.

The chain employs TRBV7-9 and TRBJ2-1; TRBD1 matches 10 bases. V trimming: 5 bases; J trimming: 3 bases; junction bases outside the gene matches: 4. The CDR3 covers 15 residues. Germline V CDR1 and CDR2: SEHNR, FQNEAQ (reference sequence). CDR3 DNA: TGTGCCAGCAGCCGGGACAGGGGTATCTACAATGAGCAGTTCTTC. The encoded protein is CASSRDRGIYNEQFF. Together with reference TRBV7-9 and TRBJ2-1, the CDR3 gives the full variable domain: DTGVSQNPRHKITKRGQNVTFRCDPISEHNRLYWYRQTLGQGPEFLTYFQNEAQLEKSRLLSDRFSAERPKGSFSTLEIQRTEQGDSAMYLCASSRDRGIYNEQFFGPGTRLTVL.

This chain connects TRBV18 to TRBJ2-7; 7 nucleotides align to TRBD2. Germline loops: CDR1 KGHSH, CDR2 LQKENI. This CDR3 has 14 amino acids. V lost 4 bases and J lost 5; bases outside the gene matches: 8. The CDR3 nucleotides are TGTGCCAGCTCACGCAGGGAGGGGTCCCACGAGCAGTACTTC. Protein sequence: CASSRREGSHEQYF.

This clone was observed a handful of times. The V and J genes are TRBV5-1 and TRBJ2-5; 9 bases align to TRBD2. V dropped 6 bases and J dropped 1; count of bases not matched to a gene: 4. This CDR3 region has 14 residues. The germline CDR1 and CDR2 sequences are SGHRS and YFSETQ. Here the CDR3 reads CASTLAGAQETQYF. In DNA, the CDR3 is TGCGCCAGCACCTTAGCGGGGGCCCAAGAGACCCAGTACTTC.

The CDR3 is CASSHGGMSNSPLHF. The CDR3 DNA is TGTGCCAGCTCACATGGCGGGATGTCAAATTCACCCCTCCACTTT. The V call is TRBV18, the J call TRBJ1-6; D not certain. Germline values: CDR1 KGHSH, CDR2 LQKENI. The ends were cut back, 4 bases at V and 7 bases at J, with 14 bases in the middle. The CDR3 loop spans 15 amino acids.

V usage is TRBV4-1 and J usage is TRBJ1-4, with D hard to call. Deletions cut 4 bases from V and 7 bases from J, with 19 bases between. The CDR3 is made up of 16 amino acids. CDR1 and CDR2 from the germline V gene are MGHRA and YSYEKL. CDR3 DNA sequence: TGCGCCAGCAGCCCTTTAAAGTTCGAAGACGGTGAAAAACTGTTTTTT. Its protein is CASSPLKFEDGEKLFF.

The chain carries TRBV29-1 and TRBJ2-1; TRBD1 aligns across 10 bases. From germline, CDR1 is SQVTM and CDR2 ANQGSEA. The CDR3 is made up of 13 amino acids. Unmatched junction bases numbered 7, after V lost 6 bases and J lost 8 bases. The CDR3, as DNA: TGCAGCGTGGAGACAGGGGGCTTTTATGAGCAGTTCTTC. Translated, it gives CSVETGGFYEQFF.

V and J are TRBV10-3 and TRBJ2-7, with D perhaps being TRBD1 or TRBD2 (7 bases each). CDR1 and CDR2 (germline): ENHRY, SYGVKD. The CDR3 totals 16 residues. Trimming removed 6 bases at V and 4 bases at J, with 22 bases between. The CDR3 spells CAISLADRRRTYEQYF. Written as DNA, the CDR3 is TGTGCCATCAGCCTAGCGGACAGGAGAAGAACATACGAGCAGTACTTC.

The rearrangement links TRBV4-3 to TRBJ1-5; D remains unclear. The germline CDR1 and CDR2 sequences are LGHNA and YSLEER. Trimming pared 0 bases from V and 7 bases from J, leaving 7 bases between. This CDR3 region has 13 residues. As DNA, the CDR3 is TGCGCCAGCAGCCAAGATCGAGGGCAGCCCCAGCATTTT. Translated, it gives CASSQDRGQPQHF.

The chain combines TRBV29-1 with TRBJ2-3, with TRBD1 identical over 7 bases. The germline V gene encodes CDR1 SQVTM and CDR2 ANQGSEA. The length of the CDR3 is 14 residues. Trimming at V came to 6 bases and at J to 2 bases, leaving 8 bases not matched to a gene. CDR3 sequence reads: CSVRQGDPTDTQYF. Here the CDR3 DNA reads TGCAGCGTAAGACAGGGAGACCCCACAGATACGCAGTATTTT.

The chain is built from TRBV20-1 and TRBJ2-3, with a weak D call TRBD1 (6 bases). V lost 5 bases and J lost 3, with 6 bases in between. There are 11 residues in the CDR3. CDR1 and CDR2 (germline): DFQATT, SNEGSKA (reference sequence). Here the CDR3 DNA reads TGCAGTGCTGGGACAACAGATACGCAGTATTTT. This translates into CSAGTTDTQYF.

The CDR3 nucleotides are TGTGCCAGCAGCTTAGGATTGACAGGGGGCGAGGAGACCCAGTACTTC. Translating it yields CASSLGLTGGEETQYF. The V gene is TRBV7-2, the J gene TRBJ2-5; 10 bases line up with TRBD1. The germline V gene encodes CDR1 SGHTA and CDR2 FQGNSA. V was clipped by 1 base and J by 5 bases; unmatched bases: 7. The CDR3 is made up of 16 amino acids.

The chain links TRBV5-5 to TRBJ2-7, with D uncertain. The CDR3 runs to 11 residues. Germline V gene sequence: CDR1 SGHKS, CDR2 YYEKEE (reference sequence). Trimming removed 4 bases from V and 3 bases from J, with 5 bases in between. CDR3 protein: CASSQYYEQYF. CDR3 bases: TGTGCCAGCAGCCAATACTACGAGCAGTACTTC. Using reference TRBV5-5 and TRBJ2-7 for the parts outside the CDR3, the full variable domain is DAGVTQSPTHLIKTRGQQVTLRCSPISGHKSVSWYQQVLGQGPQFIFQYYEKEERGRGNFPDRFSARQFPNYSSELNVNALLLGDSALYLCASSQYYEQYFGPGTRLTVT.

The CDR3 DNA is TGTGCCAGCAGTGAACAGGGTGGAACTGAAGCTTTCTTT. This gives the protein CASSEQGGTEAFF. V and J are TRBV6-1 and TRBJ1-1, with a tentative D call TRBD1 (5 bases). The CDR3 is made up of 13 amino acids. CDR1 is MNHNS and CDR2 is SASEGT in the germline V gene. Trimming removed 2 bases at V and 5 bases at J, with 9 bases between.

This clone occurred once. This chain links TRBV4-2 with TRBJ2-3, with a weak D call TRBD2 (6 bases). Germline lookup yields CDR1 LGHNA and CDR2 YNFKEQ. CDR3 length: 16 residues. Trimming cost V 1 base and J 0 bases, with 11 bases left between them. CDR3 nucleotide sequence: TGTGCCAGCAGCCAAGGCCGGGAGAGGAGCACAGATACGCAGTATTTT. This encodes CASSQGRERSTDTQYF.

This clone was seen more than once but under ten times. The rearrangement joins TRBV7-9 to TRBJ1-5; D gene ambiguous. The CDR3 length is 17 residues. Trimming shortened V by 4 bases and J by 0 bases, and 16 bases separated the two germline ends. Germline CDR1 is SEHNR and CDR2 is FQNEAQ (reference sequence). Here the CDR3 reads CASSSQLDAYSNQPQHF. The CDR3 coding sequence is TGTGCCAGCAGCTCTCAATTAGACGCGTATAGCAATCAGCCCCAGCATTTT.

This clone was detected only a few times. The rearrangement links TRBV5-4 to TRBJ1-1; maybe TRBD1 (6 bases). The V end was cut by 4 bases, the J end by 1 base, with 14 bases between. Looked up from germline, CDR1 is SGHNT and CDR2 is YYREEE (reference sequence). This CDR3 comprises 15 residues. Written as DNA, the CDR3 is TGTGCCAGCAGCCCGAGGGGGACGTCGAACACTGAAGCTTTCTTT. Amino acids: CASSPRGTSNTEAFF.

The rearrangement links TRBV7-9 to TRBJ2-1; the D gene is possibly TRBD1 (6 bases). V was pared by 5 bases and J by 0 bases, with 11 bases between. Looked up from germline, CDR1 is SEHNR and CDR2 is FQNEAQ (reference sequence). This CDR3 has 15 residues. Here the CDR3 DNA reads TGTGCCAGCAGCCAAGGACAGATCTCCTACAATGAGCAGTTCTTC. This sequence encodes CASSQGQISYNEQFF. Full variable domain (remainder filled in from reference TRBV7-9 and TRBJ2-1): DTGVSQNPRHKITKRGQNVTFRCDPISEHNRLYWYRQTLGQGPEFLTYFQNEAQLEKSRLLSDRFSAERPKGSFSTLEIQRTEQGDSAMYLCASSQGQISYNEQFFGPGTRLTVL.

Written as DNA, the CDR3 is TGTGCCAGCAGCCCAAGCGGGCCGTCCTACAATGAGCAGTTCTTC. Protein product: CASSPSGPSYNEQFF. This chain uses TRBV7-3 with TRBJ2-1; D is possibly TRBD2 (6 bases). The CDR3 has 15 amino acids. With 5 bases removed from V and 1 base from J, the gap between germline ends came to 12 bases. The germline V gene has CDR1 SGHTA and CDR2 FQGTGA.

The chain joins TRBV12-3 or TRBV12-4 to TRBJ2-7, with 7 nucleotides matching TRBD1. This CDR3 is built from 13 residues. Germline trimming cut 6 bases from V and 4 bases from J; bases unmatched to any gene: 6. The CDR3: CASRDRRVYEQYF. The CDR3 DNA is TGTGCCAGCAGGGACAGGAGAGTTTACGAGCAGTACTTC.

The chain carries TRBV4-1 and TRBJ2-1; TRBD2 matches 10 bases. CDR1 and CDR2 from the germline V gene are MGHRA and YSYEKL. The junction had 11 bases not matched to a gene; V was cut back by 9 bases and J by 9 bases. This CDR3 is built from 14 residues. The CDR3 loop reads CASGGPRTSGEQFF. DNA for the CDR3: TGCGCCAGTGGGGGGCCCCGGACTAGCGGTGAGCAGTTCTTC.

In its sample, this clone was seen once. The rearrangement uses TRBV30 and TRBJ1-5, with 8 bases fitting TRBD1. V shed 2 bases and J 5 bases; nucleotides not matched to a gene: 2. CDR1 is GTSNPN, CDR2 SVGIG, per germline (reference sequence). The CDR3 runs to 13 residues. CDR3 sequence (DNA): TGTGCCTGGAGTCAGGGGGCGGATCAGCCCCAGCATTTT. This translates into CAWSQGADQPQHF.

The chain joins TRBV6-2 or TRBV6-3 to TRBJ2-3, with 12 positions matching TRBD2. Germline V gene data show CDR1 as MNHEY and CDR2 as SVGEGT. V was clipped by 5 bases and J by 3 bases; unmatched bases: 6. The CDR3 consists of 16 residues. This chain's CDR3 is CASSTRLAGVTDTQYF. The CDR3 bases are TGTGCCAGCAGTACTCGACTAGCGGGAGTGACAGATACGCAGTATTTT.